These T cell receptor beta chains were read from a single sample in a study of blood T cell repertoires in COVID-19. Generated by immunoSEQ multiplex PCR, the TCRdb table keeps only in-frame clones and is missing some. The top ten hold roughly 18% of the sample, which has tens of thousands of clones, 70% to 85% seen once. The specimen sequenced was peripheral blood. These receptors came from a man aged 60 to 69 with acute or convalescent COVID-19. Both conserved end residues are part of each CDR3. The D gene is left open where the match is weak. A clone size is listed for some rows: how often the clone was seen (once, few, many), or a class if it is expanded.

j_call clone_size d_call v_call cdr3_nt cdr3_aa
TRBJ2-3 NA NA TRBV28 TGTGCCAGCAGTTTCCCTCAGGGCAGCACAGATACGCAGTATTTT CASSFPQGSTDTQYF
TRBJ2-5 NA NA TRBV11-2 TGTGCCAGCAGCTCCCCAAGGGGAGGCCCGGCAGAGACCCAGTACTTC CASSSPRGGPAETQYF
TRBJ2-7 NA NA TRBV15 TGTGCCACCAGCACGCAGGCCCAACGAGGGGAGCAGTACTTC CATSTQAQRGEQYF
TRBJ2-7 NA NA TRBV5-1 TGCGCCAGCAGCTTGGAACAGGGACCCTACGAGCAGTACTTC CASSLEQGPYEQYF
TRBJ2-7 NA TRBD1 TRBV28 TGTGCCAGCGGACTTACAGGGGGAAACGCCGAGCAGTACTTC CASGLTGGNAEQYF
TRBJ2-1 NA NA TRBV7-3 TGTGCCAGCAGCCCCATGCAGGTCCGCAGCTCCTACAATGAGCAGTTCTTC CASSPMQVRSSYNEQFF
TRBJ1-5 NA NA TRBV28 TGTGCCAGCTCAGTTACGCTCACGGGGACTTGGGGCCCCAATCAGCCCCAGCATTTT CASSVTLTGTWGPNQPQHF
TRBJ2-7 NA NA TRBV2 TGTGCCAGCAGTACAGACAGTGGGTCCTACGAGCAGTACTTC CASSTDSGSYEQYF
TRBJ2-1 NA NA TRBV6-5 TGTGCCAGCAGTACCGGGACTTCCTACAATGAGCAGTTCTTC CASSTGTSYNEQFF
TRBJ1-2 NA TRBD1 TRBV5-4 TGTGCCAGCAGCAGGGGGGGCCACTGGGACAGGACTTATGGCTACACCTTC CASSRGGHWDRTYGYTF
TRBJ2-7 NA TRBD2 TRBV7-8 TGTGCCAGCAGTAAGACTAGCGGGAGTCGCGAGCAGTACTTC CASSKTSGSREQYF
TRBJ2-7 NA TRBD2 TRBV5-4 TGTGCCAGCAGCTTGGGGACTAGCGGCTCCTACGAGCAGTACTTC CASSLGTSGSYEQYF
TRBJ1-2 few NA TRBV7-9 TGTGCCAGCAGCTTAATATCGACAGGCTGGGGCTACACCTTC CASSLISTGWGYTF
TRBJ2-3 NA NA TRBV24-1 TGTGCCACCAGCACACAGCGCACAGATACGCAGTATTTT CATSTQRTDTQYF
TRBJ2-3 NA TRBD2 TRBV29-1 TGCAGCGTCGGACTAGCTATATCCACAGATACGCAGTATTTT CSVGLAISTDTQYF
TRBJ1-2 NA NA TRBV28 TGTGCCAGCAGATCCGGGACTCGGGGCTACACCTTC CASRSGTRGYTF
TRBJ2-7 many NA TRBV19 TGTGCCAGTGGGCCCCGGGACACTTTATTACCGCAGTACTTC CASGPRDTLLPQYF
TRBJ2-1 NA TRBD1 TRBV6-6 TGTGCCAGCAGTCAGTCGGGACAGGGTTACAATGAGCAGTTCTTC CASSQSGQGYNEQFF
TRBJ2-3 once TRBD2 TRBV10-3 TGTGCCGCCGGCCTAGCGGGTGCAGATACGCAGTATTTT CAAGLAGADTQYF
TRBJ2-7 many NA TRBV11-2 TGTGCCAGCAGCGTCTCCGGGACATCGATCGCGTACTTC CASSVSGTSIAYF
TRBJ2-4 NA NA TRBV9 TGTGCCAGCAGCCCCCTGGAGGGAAAAAACATTCAGTACTTC CASSPLEGKNIQYF
TRBJ2-7 NA TRBD2 TRBV7-6 TGTGCCAGCAGCTTAGAAGCGGGAGGCTCCGCCTACGAGCAGTACTTC CASSLEAGGSAYEQYF
TRBJ1-2 once TRBD1 TRBV6-4 TGTGCCAGCAGTGCCGGGACAGGAGACTATGGCTACACCTTC CASSAGTGDYGYTF
TRBJ1-1 NA NA TRBV14 TGTGCCAGCAGCCAAGAACTGGGGGGGAGGCCTGAAGCTTTCTTT CASSQELGGRPEAFF